The 20 T cell receptor beta chains below all came from one sample that was sequenced in a study of T cells in Graves' hyperthyroidism and ophthalmopathy. Researchers amplified the TCR beta CDR3 regions from RNA transcripts. First-round RT-PCR targeting the TCR CDR3 was performed with the HTBI primer set. TCRdb re-derived calls from the multiplex PCR reads in MiXCR, one entry per CDR3 protein. The profile shows approximately 620,000 distinct CDR3 sequences, 15% to 20% of them singletons. Sequences were obtained from blood. These receptors originate from a woman in her 40s with Graves' ophthalmopathy.

This sequence joins TRBV27 and TRBJ1-4, with D hard to call. This CDR3 region has 13 residues. Trimming removed 3 bases from V and 8 bases from J, with 10 bases in between. CDR1 MNHEY and CDR2 SMNVEV come from the germline V gene (reference sequence). CDR3 amino acids: CASSFRQREKLFF. The DNA for the CDR3 is TGTGCCAGCAGTTTCCGGCAGAGGGAAAAACTGTTTTTT.

There are many counts of this clonotype. The genes are TRBV6-1 and TRBJ1-2, with D possibly being TRBD1 (6 bases). The CDR3 totals 16 residues. Germline V gene lookup returns CDR1 MNHNS and CDR2 SASEGT. Trimming left V 3 bases short and J 8 bases short, with 22 bases between. The CDR3 DNA follows: TGTGCCAGCAGTGATGTGGGGGGCGCTCAATATGGGGGCTACACCTTC. It translates to CASSDVGGAQYGGYTF.

The rearrangement uses TRBV13 and TRBJ2-1; D is unresolved. The CDR3 runs 13 residues. Germline CDR1 is PRHDT and CDR2 is FYEKMQ (reference sequence). Trimming stripped 3 bases from V and 5 bases from J, with 8 bases between. The CDR3 protein is CASSFRGNNEQFF. DNA of the CDR3: TGTGCCAGCAGCTTCCGCGGAAACAATGAGCAGTTCTTC. Drawing the rest from reference TRBV13 and TRBJ2-1, the complete variable domain is AAGVIQSPRHLIKEKRETATLKCYPIPRHDTVYWYQQGPGQDPQFLISFYEKMQSDKGSIPDRFSAQQFSDYHSELNMSSLELGDSALYFCASSFRGNNEQFFGPGTRLTVL.

This clonotype showed up just a few times. V gene TRBV7-9 combines with J gene TRBJ1-1, with 7 nucleotides matching TRBD1. Germline CDR1 is SEHNR and CDR2 is FQNEAQ (reference sequence). Germline trimming cut 5 bases from V and 7 bases from J; bases unmatched to any gene: 7. The CDR3 runs to 13 residues. This chain's CDR3 is CASSPPDRVEAFF. The CDR3 DNA reads TGTGCCAGCAGCCCCCCTGACAGGGTTGAAGCTTTCTTT. Full variable domain (missing parts from reference TRBV7-9 and TRBJ1-1): DTGVSQNPRHKITKRGQNVTFRCDPISEHNRLYWYRQTLGQGPEFLTYFQNEAQLEKSRLLSDRFSAERPKGSFSTLEIQRTEQGDSAMYLCASSPPDRVEAFFGQGTRLTVV.

This clonotype was recorded at least ten times. The V gene is TRBV3-1, the J gene TRBJ2-7, with D possibly matching TRBD1 (6 bases). CDR3 length equals 13 residues. The ends were cut back, 4 bases at V and 7 bases at J, with 14 bases in the middle. The germline gives CDR1 LGHDT, CDR2 YNNKEL (reference sequence). Here the CDR3 DNA reads TGTGCCAGCAGCCGACAACAGGGAGTTGAGCAGTACTTC. It is translated as CASSRQQGVEQYF.

This clonotype was recorded many times. The rearrangement uses TRBV20-1 and TRBJ2-2; 9 nucleotides agree with TRBD1. CDR1 and CDR2 from the germline V gene are DFQATT and SNEGSKA (reference sequence). V shed 2 bases, J shed 2 bases, and the junction held 6 bases outside the gene matches. This CDR3 has 16 amino acids. As DNA, the CDR3 is TGCAGTGCTAGACTCTTGGGACAGGGTAACACCGGGGAGCTGTTTTTT. This translates into CSARLLGQGNTGELFF.

There are many counts of this clonotype. The chain employs TRBV18 and TRBJ1-1, with D unclear. The CDR3 has 15 residues. With 3 bases removed from V and 1 base from J, the gap between germline ends came to 12 bases. Germline CDR1 and CDR2: KGHSH and LQKENI. The CDR3 spells CASSPSVGGNTEAFF. The CDR3 DNA reads as TGTGCCAGCTCACCGTCGGTGGGCGGGAACACTGAAGCTTTCTTT.

The chain employs TRBV10-3 and TRBJ1-6, with 10 bases matching TRBD1. Germline CDR1 is ENHRY and CDR2 is SYGVKD. The CDR3 length is 14 residues. Germline trimming cut 4 bases from V and 7 bases from J; bases unmatched to any gene: 1. The CDR3 DNA is TGTGCCATCAGTGGGGGACAGGGGAATTCACCCCTCCACTTT. Protein product: CAISGGQGNSPLHF.

This clonotype turned up a few times. This sequence joins TRBV29-1 and TRBJ2-3, with TRBD2 matching over 8 bases. V dropped 4 bases and J dropped 5; count of bases not matched to a gene: 8. The CDR3 runs to 14 residues. Germline values: CDR1 SQVTM, CDR2 ANQGSEA. Written as DNA, the CDR3 is TGCAGCGTTGTTTTAGCGGGAAATTTAGATACGCAGTATTTT. Translated: CSVVLAGNLDTQYF.

This clonotype has a count of ten or more. This chain joins TRBV24-1 and TRBJ2-7; D possibly matches TRBD1 or TRBD2 (5 bases each). V was pared by 3 bases and J by 5 bases, with 10 bases between. Germline assignment: CDR1 KGHDR and CDR2 SFDVKD. The CDR3 length is 13 residues. Here the CDR3 reads CATSDPGPDEQYF. Written as DNA, the CDR3 is TGTGCCACCAGTGATCCGGGGCCCGACGAGCAGTACTTC.

The rearrangement links TRBV6-5 to TRBJ1-1, with D unresolved. The CDR3 is made up of 15 amino acids. Trimming took off 5 bases at V and 3 bases at J, with 16 bases between the two ends. Germline values: CDR1 MNHEY, CDR2 SVGAGI. The CDR3 loop reads CASSTPSLRDTEAFF. CDR3 DNA sequence: TGTGCCAGCAGTACTCCATCGCTCCGGGACACTGAAGCTTTCTTT.

This clonotype has a count of ten or more. The chain is built from TRBV28 and TRBJ2-7; possible D gene TRBD2, 7 bases. Trimming cost V 5 bases and J 6 bases, with 23 bases left between them. The CDR3 totals 16 residues. The V gene's germline CDR1 is MDHEN and CDR2 SYDVKM. CDR3 loop: CASSPTLGAGDVEQYF. The CDR3 bases are TGTGCCAGCAGTCCGACTCTGGGGGCGGGAGATGTCGAGCAGTACTTC.

The rearrangement uses TRBV29-1 and TRBJ1-2; 8 bases are shared with TRBD1. The germline gives CDR1 SQVTM, CDR2 ANQGSEA. V gave up 3 bases and J gave up 4 bases; unmatched junction bases: 4. This CDR3 comprises 13 residues. The CDR3 bases are TGCAGCGTTGAGCAGGGGGCGGGCTATGGCTACACCTTC. Residues: CSVEQGAGYGYTF.

The chain employs TRBV19 and TRBJ1-2; D remains ambiguous. This CDR3 contains 12 residues. Between the trimmed V and J ends, which lost 10 bases and 6 bases, there was a span of 15 bases. The germline gives CDR1 LNHDA, CDR2 SQIVND (reference sequence). The CDR3 sequence: CATYRGTDGYTF. The CDR3, as DNA: TGTGCCACCTACCGGGGTACTGATGGCTACACCTTC.

V usage is TRBV6-1 and J usage is TRBJ2-3; D is possibly TRBD2 (6 bases). The CDR3 is 16 residues long. V lost 2 bases, J lost 1 base, and 13 bases lay in between. CDR1 and CDR2 from the germline V gene are MNHNS and SASEGT. DNA for the CDR3: TGTGCCAGCAGTGAATATGGCGGGGAGGGCACAGATACGCAGTATTTT. This gives the protein CASSEYGGEGTDTQYF.

This clonotype was found a few times. The V gene is TRBV7-8, the J gene TRBJ2-5, with 8 bases fitting TRBD1. The CDR3 has 14 residues. Germline CDR1 is SGHVS and CDR2 is FQNEAQ. V was pared by 4 bases and J by 4 bases, with 5 bases of the junction left unmatched. CDR3 nucleotide sequence: TGTGCCAGCAGCTGGAACACAGGGGGAGAGACCCAGTACTTC. Its translation: CASSWNTGGETQYF.

This clonotype was counted many times. The chain joins TRBV30 to TRBJ2-1; D is undetermined. The germline V gene encodes CDR1 GTSNPN and CDR2 SVGIG (reference sequence). Trimming removed 2 bases from V and 4 bases from J, with 6 bases in between. This CDR3 comprises 12 residues. The CDR3 DNA reads as TGTGCCTGGAGTTTGGGGTACAATGAGCAGTTCTTC. This gives the protein CAWSLGYNEQFF.

Regarding this clonotype: A read error may be the cause here, since a much bigger clone is one base away. The chain has TRBV27 and TRBJ2-1; TRBD1 or TRBD2 may be the D gene (5 bases each). The germline V gene has CDR1 MNHEY and CDR2 SMNVEV (reference sequence). There are 14 residues in the CDR3. For the CDR3, the DNA is TGTGCCAACAGTTTTGAGGGGTCTCTCAATGAGCAGTTCTTC. Protein: CANSFEGSLNEQFF.

In its sample, this clonotype was seen a few times. CDR3 in amino acids: CSAQPGPSGYEQYF. CDR3 nucleotides: TGCAGTGCTCAACCGGGACCCTCAGGCTACGAGCAGTACTTC. The chain couples TRBV20-1 to TRBJ2-7; TRBD1 or TRBD2 may be the D gene (5 bases each). This CDR3 region has 14 residues. In germline, CDR1 is DFQATT, CDR2 SNEGSKA (reference sequence). V was cut by 5 bases and J by 3 bases, with 17 bases left in between.

The chain joins TRBV5-5 to TRBJ1-1; D is perhaps TRBD1 (5 bases). There are 13 residues in the CDR3. CDR1 and CDR2 from the germline V gene are SGHKS and YYEKEE (reference sequence). The V end was cut by 7 bases, the J end by 6 bases, with 16 bases between. This chain's CDR3 is CASLGPLSAEAFF. The CDR3 DNA sequence: TGTGCCAGCTTGGGGCCATTGAGCGCTGAAGCTTTCTTT. The full variable domain, its missing parts supplied by reference TRBV5-5 and TRBJ1-1, is DAGVTQSPTHLIKTRGQQVTLRCSPISGHKSVSWYQQVLGQGPQFIFQYYEKEERGRGNFPDRFSARQFPNYSSELNVNALLLGDSALYLCASLGPLSAEAFFGQGTRLTVV.